This TCR beta chain was identified during a study of shared clonotypes between healthy human individuals (dated by TCRdb to the early 2020s). For context, the study as a whole: The cohort included three men and a couple of women between 18 and 49 years of age. The study deeply sequenced blood TCR repertoires of roughly five healthy adults to estimate repertoire size and the extent of clonotype sharing between individuals. For each donor, CD4 naive and CD4 memory were each given three plates, CD8 naive was given two plates, and CD8 memory was given one plate. Libraries were prepared and TCR repertoires were sequenced by different laboratories using diverse techniques, in order to increase sequencing depth and limit assay-specific biases. Leukapheresis yielded between about 0.8 and 8.9 billion PBMCs per donor.

CD8 naive samples consisted of CD45RO-negative cells that were positively selected for CCR7, yielding a CD45RA+CCR7+ population without TemRA cells. Healthy HIV-negative adults with no recently reported acute infections or vaccinations were included as donors. Only Caucasian adults living in Nashville, Tennessee, USA were represented among the donors. Blood was collected by leukapheresis, and PBMCs were isolated by Ficoll-Histopaque density gradient centrifugation and then cryopreserved in liquid nitrogen vapor phase. Purity and quantity of every magnetically sorted T cell population were checked by analytical flow cytometry. Genomic DNA was isolated from each sorted fraction and quantified by UV absorbance on a Nanodrop 2000c. The V and J ends are trimmed by 3 bases and 7 bases, leaving 10 bases between them. The CDR3 numbers 13 residues from cysteine through phenylalanine. The DNA shown is the 39-base CDR3, in frame from base 1. CDR1 MGHRA and CDR2 YSYEKL were looked up in the germline V gene.

General findings and caveats noted by the study authors: Compared with non-shared clonotypes, the clonotypes found in all four sorted-subset donors had higher generation probabilities. Naive subsets generally had larger estimated clonotype richness than memory subsets did. Even with the large sequencing depth, rarefaction of the sorted-subset datasets indicated that sequencing was incomplete. Sampling was limited to blood, and TCR repertoires in tissue likely differ from TCR repertoires in blood. Sharing across a few donors was observed for around 5% of naive CD4, 3% to 4% of naive CD8, 2% to 2.5% of memory CD4, and about 0.4% of memory CD8 clonotypes. Based on pairwise subsampling, the degree of clonotype sharing among donors was expected to be affected by sequencing depth. The small number of donors limited the genetic and exposure-history diversity represented.

TCR CDR3 regions were amplified from genomic DNA by multiplex PCR using the deep immunoSEQ assay. Extracted genomic DNA from each cell subset was spread evenly across all wells of several immunoSEQ 96-well plates, with each plate serving as a replicate. For sorted subsets, approximately 0.2 ug of genomic DNA, equivalent to 30,000 or so T cell genomes, went into each replicate PCR. The purified libraries were quantified using a Qubit 3.0 fluorometer, sized with a Bioanalyzer 2100, and then quantified again using the KAPA Library Quantification kit. Each immunoSEQ 96-well plate was sequenced on its own single-read 150-cycle Illumina NextSeq 550 flow cell. As for how the authors treated the data: Because the immunoSEQ output held only junctional sequences and lacked quality scores, the filtering could not match the filtering applied to full-length reads. Sequences were annotated with PyIR, a Python wrapper for IgBLAST v1.9, and V/J genes and CDR3 were assigned using IMGT germline references. Reads were filtered out if the reads had weak V/J assignments (E-value above 1e-6), no CDR3, stop codons, out-of-frame junctions, or ambiguous translated residues. A V3J clonotype was defined by an identical inferred V gene, J gene, and CDR3 amino acid sequence. To compute the percentage overlap between repertoires, the number of shared unique clonotypes was divided by the size of the smaller repertoire. Repertoire richness was assessed with RTK rarefaction, the Chao1 estimator, and Recon v2.1 estimates of unobserved clonotypes. OLGA was used to compute generation probabilities for all TCRbeta clonotypes that the gDNA method yielded from a handful of donors. What TCRdb holds here is the immuneACCESS table cut down to in-frame rearrangements. Part of the clones is not present; checked against another copy, under half of the missing clones reflect an unresolved V gene, and the others are unexplained. V, J and clone size are those of that table, while D and trimming were read from the DNA. The sample has about 870,000 clones on record, 90% to 95% of them singletons. The ten largest clonotypes hold around 24% of the sample.

Note on this clone: Its antigen specificity is not known. One base away there is no much larger clone; base qualities are not given.

The source is a man aged 25 to 45 in good health. The V and J genes are TRBV4-1 and TRBJ2-1; tentative D gene TRBD1, with 5 bases matching. Material for sequencing was naive CD8+ T cells sorted from blood. What this sample's cell subset or site label stands for: CD45RA+CCR7+. The CDR3 reads CASSHQGSNEQFF. The DNA sequence is given as TGCGCCAGCAGCCATCAGGGTTCAAATGAGCAGTTCTTC.